This T cell receptor beta chain was recorded in a study of human T cells and chemical hapten exposure. About the study: Patients, largely female, had alopecia areata, totalis or universalis. The study traced per-sample TCR yield variation mainly to small differences in pooled library volumes.

TCRdb reanalysed the RACE reads using MiXCR and keeps one entry per CDR3 protein. The sample records some 180,000 distinct CDR3 sequences, 24% being singletons. Time point here: patch test 3, about 24 weeks after DPC sensitization. Treatment here: therapeutic diphenylcyclopropenone sensitization with weekly scalp DPC. V was cut by 6 bases and J by 1 base, with 2 bases left in between. Germline V gene lookup returns CDR1 MNHEY and CDR2 SMNVEV (reference sequence). The CDR3 is 11 residues long. This clonotype appeared many times. The chain joins TRBV27 to TRBJ2-3; no clear D. This clonotype originated in a woman aged 40 to 50 with alopecia areata. Some clones in this sample may be carry-over from other donors' samples. The material was whole blood, obtained in connection with sensitization to the hapten diphenylcyclopropenone (DPC). CDR3 DNA sequence: TGTGCCAGCAGCCGCACAGATACGCAGTATTTT. It is translated as CASSRTDTQYF.